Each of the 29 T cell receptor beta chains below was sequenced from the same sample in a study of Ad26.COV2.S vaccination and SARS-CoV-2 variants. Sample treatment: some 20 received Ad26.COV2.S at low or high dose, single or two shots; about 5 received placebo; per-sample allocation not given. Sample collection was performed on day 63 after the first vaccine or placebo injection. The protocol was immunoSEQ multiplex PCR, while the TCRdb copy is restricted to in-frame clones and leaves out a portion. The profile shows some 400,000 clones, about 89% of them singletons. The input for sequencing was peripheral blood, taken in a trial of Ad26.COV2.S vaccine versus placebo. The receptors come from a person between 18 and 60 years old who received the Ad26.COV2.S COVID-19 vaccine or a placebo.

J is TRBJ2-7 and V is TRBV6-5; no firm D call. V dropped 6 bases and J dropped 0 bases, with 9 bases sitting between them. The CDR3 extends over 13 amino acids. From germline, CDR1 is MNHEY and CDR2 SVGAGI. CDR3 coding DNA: TGTGCCAGCAGGGACCATAGCTCCTACGAGCAGTACTTC. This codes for CASRDHSSYEQYF.

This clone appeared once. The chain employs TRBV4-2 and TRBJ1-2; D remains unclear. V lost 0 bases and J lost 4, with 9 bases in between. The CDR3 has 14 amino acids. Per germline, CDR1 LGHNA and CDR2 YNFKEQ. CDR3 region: CASSQDYRSYGYTF. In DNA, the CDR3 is TGTGCCAGCAGCCAAGATTACCGGAGCTATGGCTACACCTTC.

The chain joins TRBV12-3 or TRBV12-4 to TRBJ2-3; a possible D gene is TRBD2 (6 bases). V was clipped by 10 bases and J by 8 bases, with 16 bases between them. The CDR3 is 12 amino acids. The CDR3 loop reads CATSRTEGTQYF. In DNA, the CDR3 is TGTGCCACCTCACGGACGGAGGGTACGCAGTATTTT.

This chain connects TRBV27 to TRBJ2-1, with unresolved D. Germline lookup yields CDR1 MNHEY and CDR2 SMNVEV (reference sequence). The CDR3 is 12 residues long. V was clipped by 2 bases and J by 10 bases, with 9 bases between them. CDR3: CASSLMGREQFF. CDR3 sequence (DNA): TGTGCCAGCAGTTTAATGGGCAGGGAGCAGTTCTTC.

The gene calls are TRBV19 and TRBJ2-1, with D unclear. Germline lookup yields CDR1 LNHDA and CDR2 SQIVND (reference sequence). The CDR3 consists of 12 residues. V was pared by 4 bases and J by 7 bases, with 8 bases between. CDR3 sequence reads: CASSNSWNEQFF. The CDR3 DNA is TGTGCCAGTAGTAATTCTTGGAATGAGCAGTTCTTC.

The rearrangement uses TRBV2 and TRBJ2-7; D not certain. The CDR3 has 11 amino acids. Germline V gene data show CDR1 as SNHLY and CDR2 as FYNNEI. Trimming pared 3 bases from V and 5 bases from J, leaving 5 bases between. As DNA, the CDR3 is TGTGCCAGCAGTGATCCCGACGAGCAGTACTTC. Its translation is CASSDPDEQYF.

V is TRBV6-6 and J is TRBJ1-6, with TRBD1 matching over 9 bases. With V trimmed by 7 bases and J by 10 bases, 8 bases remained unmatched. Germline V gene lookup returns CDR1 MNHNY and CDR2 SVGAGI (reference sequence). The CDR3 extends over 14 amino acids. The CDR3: CASTLTGGQSPLHF. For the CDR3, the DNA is TGTGCCAGCACCCTAACAGGGGGCCAATCACCCCTCCACTTT.

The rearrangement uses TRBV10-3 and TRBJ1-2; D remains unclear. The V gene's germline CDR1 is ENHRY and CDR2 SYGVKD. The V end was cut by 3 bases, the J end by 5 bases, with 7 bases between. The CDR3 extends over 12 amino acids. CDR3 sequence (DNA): TGTGCCATCAGTGATGCGGGGTATGGCTACACCTTC. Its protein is CAISDAGYGYTF.

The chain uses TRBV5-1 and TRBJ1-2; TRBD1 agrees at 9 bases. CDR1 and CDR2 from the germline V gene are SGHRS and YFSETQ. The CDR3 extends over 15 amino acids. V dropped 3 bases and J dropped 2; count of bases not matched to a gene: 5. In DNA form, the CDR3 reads TGCGCCAGCAGCTATACCGGGACAGGGAACTATGGCTACACCTTC. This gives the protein CASSYTGTGNYGYTF. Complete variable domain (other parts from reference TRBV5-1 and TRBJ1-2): KAGVTQTPRYLIKTRGQQVTLSCSPISGHRSVSWYQQTPGQGLQFLFEYFSETQRNKGNFPGRFSGRQFSNSRSEMNVSTLELGDSALYLCASSYTGTGNYGYTFGSGTRLTVV.

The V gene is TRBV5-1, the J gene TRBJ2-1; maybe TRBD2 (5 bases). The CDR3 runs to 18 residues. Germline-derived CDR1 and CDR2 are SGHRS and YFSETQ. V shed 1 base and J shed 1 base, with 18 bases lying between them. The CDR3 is CASSLRSGGPSSYNEQFF. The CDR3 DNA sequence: TGCGCCAGCAGCTTGCGCTCAGGCGGGCCGTCTTCCTACAATGAGCAGTTCTTC.

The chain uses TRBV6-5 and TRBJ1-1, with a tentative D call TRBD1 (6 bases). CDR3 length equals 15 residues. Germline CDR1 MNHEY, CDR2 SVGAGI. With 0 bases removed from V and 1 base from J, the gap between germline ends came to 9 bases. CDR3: CASSYSGTPNTEAFF. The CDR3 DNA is TGTGCCAGCAGTTACTCCGGGACACCGAACACTGAAGCTTTCTTT.

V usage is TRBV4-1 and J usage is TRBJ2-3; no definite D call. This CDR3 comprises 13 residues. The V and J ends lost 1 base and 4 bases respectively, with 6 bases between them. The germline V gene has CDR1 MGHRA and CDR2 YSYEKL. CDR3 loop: CASSQGVADTQYF. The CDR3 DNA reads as TGCGCCAGCAGCCAAGGGGTGGCAGATACGCAGTATTTT.

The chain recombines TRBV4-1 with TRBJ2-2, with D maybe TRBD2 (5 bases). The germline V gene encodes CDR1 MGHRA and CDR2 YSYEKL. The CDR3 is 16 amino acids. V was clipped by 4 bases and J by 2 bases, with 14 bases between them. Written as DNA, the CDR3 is TGCGCCAGCAGCCCCACGATTGAGGGAAACACCGGGGAGCTGTTTTTT. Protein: CASSPTIEGNTGELFF.

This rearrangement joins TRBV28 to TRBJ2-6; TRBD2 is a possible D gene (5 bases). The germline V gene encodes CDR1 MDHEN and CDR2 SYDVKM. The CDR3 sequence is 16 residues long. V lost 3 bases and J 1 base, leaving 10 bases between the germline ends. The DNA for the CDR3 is TGTGCCAGCAGTTTCGGGGATCTTTCTGGGGCCAACGTCCTGACTTTC. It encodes CASSFGDLSGANVLTF. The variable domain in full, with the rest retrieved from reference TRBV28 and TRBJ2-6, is DVKVTQSSRYLVKRTGEKVFLECVQDMDHENMFWYRQDPGLGLRLIYFSYDVKMKEKGDIPEGYSVSREKKERFSLILESASTNQTSMYLCASSFGDLSGANVLTFGAGSRLTVL.

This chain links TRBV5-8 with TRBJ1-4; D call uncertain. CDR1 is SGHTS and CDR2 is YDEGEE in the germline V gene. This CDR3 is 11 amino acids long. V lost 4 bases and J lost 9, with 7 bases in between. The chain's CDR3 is CASSNAKKLFF. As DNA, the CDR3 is TGTGCCAGCAGCAACGCTAAAAAACTGTTTTTT.

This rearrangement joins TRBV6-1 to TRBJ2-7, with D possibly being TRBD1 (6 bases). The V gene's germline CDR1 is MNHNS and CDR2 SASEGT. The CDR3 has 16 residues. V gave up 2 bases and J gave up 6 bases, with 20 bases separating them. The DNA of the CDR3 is TGTGCCAGCAGTGAACAGCCTGGGGGCCCCTTGGGCGAGCAGTACTTC. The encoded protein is CASSEQPGGPLGEQYF.

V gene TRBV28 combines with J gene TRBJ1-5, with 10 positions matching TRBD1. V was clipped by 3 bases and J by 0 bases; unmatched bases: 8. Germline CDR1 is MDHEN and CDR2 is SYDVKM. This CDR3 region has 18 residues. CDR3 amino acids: CASSFGQGGINSNQPQHF. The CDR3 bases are TGTGCCAGCAGTTTTGGACAGGGGGGGATTAATAGCAATCAGCCCCAGCATTTT.

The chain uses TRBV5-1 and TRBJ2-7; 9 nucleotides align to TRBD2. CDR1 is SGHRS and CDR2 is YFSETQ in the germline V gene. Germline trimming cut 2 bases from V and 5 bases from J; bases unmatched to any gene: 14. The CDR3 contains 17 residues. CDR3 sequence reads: CASSFGPSGEKGHEQYF. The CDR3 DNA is TGCGCCAGCAGCTTTGGGCCTAGCGGGGAGAAAGGCCACGAGCAGTACTTC.

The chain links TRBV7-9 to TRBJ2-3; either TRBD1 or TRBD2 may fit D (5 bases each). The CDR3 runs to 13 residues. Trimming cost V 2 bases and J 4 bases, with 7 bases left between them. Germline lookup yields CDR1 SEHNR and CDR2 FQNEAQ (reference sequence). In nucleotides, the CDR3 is TGTGCCAGCAGCTTAAAGGGACCAGATACGCAGTATTTT. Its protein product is CASSLKGPDTQYF.

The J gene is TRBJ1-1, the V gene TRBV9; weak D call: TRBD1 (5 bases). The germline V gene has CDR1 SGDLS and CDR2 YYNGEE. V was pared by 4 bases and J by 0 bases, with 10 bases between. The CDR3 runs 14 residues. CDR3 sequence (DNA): TGTGCCAGCAGCCTGGGACTCCTGAACACTGAAGCTTTCTTT. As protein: CASSLGLLNTEAFF.

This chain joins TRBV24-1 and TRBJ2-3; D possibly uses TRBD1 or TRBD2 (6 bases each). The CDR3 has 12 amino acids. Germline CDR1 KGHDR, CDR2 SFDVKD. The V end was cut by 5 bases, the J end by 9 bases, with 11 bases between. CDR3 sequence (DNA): TGTGCCACCAGTGCCGGGGGCCCCACGCAGTATTTT. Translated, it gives CATSAGGPTQYF.

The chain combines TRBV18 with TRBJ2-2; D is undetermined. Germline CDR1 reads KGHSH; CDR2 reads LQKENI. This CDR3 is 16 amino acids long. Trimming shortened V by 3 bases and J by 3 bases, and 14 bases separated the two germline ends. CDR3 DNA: TGTGCCAGCTCACCTTACCCCCGGGCGGACACCGGGGAGCTGTTTTTT. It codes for CASSPYPRADTGELFF.

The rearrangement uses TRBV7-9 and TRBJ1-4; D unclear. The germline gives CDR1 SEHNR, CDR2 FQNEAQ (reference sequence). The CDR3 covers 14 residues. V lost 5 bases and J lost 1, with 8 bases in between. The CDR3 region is CASSVRLTNEKLFF. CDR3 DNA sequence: TGTGCCAGCAGCGTCCGGTTAACTAATGAAAAACTGTTTTTT.

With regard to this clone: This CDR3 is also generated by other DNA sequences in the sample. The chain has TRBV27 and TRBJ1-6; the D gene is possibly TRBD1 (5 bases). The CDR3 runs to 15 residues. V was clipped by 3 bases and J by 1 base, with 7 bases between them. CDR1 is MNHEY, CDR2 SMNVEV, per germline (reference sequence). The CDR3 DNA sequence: TGTGCCAGCAGTTTTAGGGGATCCTATAATTCACCCCTCCACTTT. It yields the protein CASSFRGSYNSPLHF.

The CDR3 DNA follows: TGTGCCAGCAGCAAAGCCGGCCGTGGAGACAACTACAATGAGCAGTTCTTC. It codes for CASSKAGRGDNYNEQFF. The rearrangement links TRBV21-1 to TRBJ2-1. TRBV21-1 is termed a pseudogene. This CDR3 spans 17 amino acids.

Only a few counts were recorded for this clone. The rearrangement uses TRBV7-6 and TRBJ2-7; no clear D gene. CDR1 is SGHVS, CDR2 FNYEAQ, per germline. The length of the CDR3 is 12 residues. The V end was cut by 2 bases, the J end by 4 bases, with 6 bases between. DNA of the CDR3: TGTGCCAGCAGCTTAAAACCATACGAGCAGTACTTC. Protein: CASSLKPYEQYF.

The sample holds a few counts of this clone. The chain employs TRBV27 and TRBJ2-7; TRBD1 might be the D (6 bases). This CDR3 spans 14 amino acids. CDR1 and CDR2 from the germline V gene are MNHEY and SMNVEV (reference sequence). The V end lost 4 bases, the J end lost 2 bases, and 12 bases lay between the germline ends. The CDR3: CASSSSGVAYEQYF. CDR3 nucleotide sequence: TGTGCCAGCAGTTCTTCAGGGGTGGCCTACGAGCAGTACTTC.

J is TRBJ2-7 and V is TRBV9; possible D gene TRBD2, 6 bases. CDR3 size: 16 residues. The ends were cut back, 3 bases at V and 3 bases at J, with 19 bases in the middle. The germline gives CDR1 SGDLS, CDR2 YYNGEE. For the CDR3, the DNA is TGTGCCAGCAGCGCCCGGGGTGATAGCGGTTACTACGAGCAGTACTTC. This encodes CASSARGDSGYYEQYF.

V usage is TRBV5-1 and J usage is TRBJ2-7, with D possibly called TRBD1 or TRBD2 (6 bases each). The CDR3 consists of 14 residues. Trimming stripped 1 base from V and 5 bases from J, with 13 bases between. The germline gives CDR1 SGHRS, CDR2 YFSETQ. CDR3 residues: CASSLRGEENEQYF. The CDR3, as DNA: TGCGCCAGCAGCTTGAGGGGGGAGGAGAACGAGCAGTACTTC.